These T cell receptor beta chains were read from a single sample in a study of identical twins. TCRdb processed the 5' RACE reads anew with MiXCR; each CDR3 protein has one entry. The table records around 650,000 distinct CDR3 sequences, roughly 6.6% of them present only once. These same data were also listed under a study on yellow fever vaccine responses in identical twins.

The source material was PBMCs. The receptors stem from a woman younger than 35 in good health. Each CDR3 is given with its conserved first and last residue. A D gene is named only where the DNA matches it firmly. Not every row has a clone size; where given, it reads once, few, many or a size class.

few	TRBV5-1	NA	TRBJ2-3	TGCGCCAGCAGCTTGGCCTCGGCGGGGACGCAGTATTTT	CASSLASAGTQYF
few	TRBV5-5	NA	TRBJ2-7	TGTGCCAGCAGCCTTGGGTGGAGGGGAATTGACGAGCAGTACTTC	CASSLGWRGIDEQYF
NA	TRBV27	NA	TRBJ1-5	TGTGCCAGCAGTTTGAACAGTATCAATCAGCCCCAGCATTTT	CASSLNSINQPQHF
NA	TRBV7-8	NA	TRBJ1-1	TGTGCCAGCAGCTTAGAGCGCCAGAGAAACACTGAAGCTTTCTTT	CASSLERQRNTEAFF
NA	TRBV10-3	TRBD1	TRBJ1-1	TGTGCCATCAACCCACAGGGGGGCTTGTGGGGCACTGAAGCTTTCTTT	CAINPQGGLWGTEAFF
NA	TRBV9	NA	TRBJ2-7	TGTGCCAGCAGCGTCGAGGGGGGAGGGACCTACGAGCAGTACTTC	CASSVEGGGTYEQYF
many	TRBV20-1	TRBD1	TRBJ2-4	TGCAGTGCTACCCCCGGGACAGTGAATCAGTACTTC	CSATPGTVNQYF
few	TRBV10-3	TRBD2	TRBJ2-1	TGTGCCATCAGTAGCCCGACTAGCGGGGGGACGAGCTCCTACAATGAGCAGTTCTTC	CAISSPTSGGTSSYNEQFF
NA	TRBV3-1	NA	TRBJ2-7	TGTGCCAGCAGCCGGGGGGGGACAGGTCTCTACGAGCAGTACTTC	CASSRGGTGLYEQYF
many	TRBV12-3/TRBV12-4	NA	TRBJ2-6	TGTGCCAGCAGTCCTGAGGGGTTTGGATCTGGGGCCAACGTCCTGACTTTC	CASSPEGFGSGANVLTF
few	TRBV27	TRBD2	TRBJ2-5	TGTGCCAGCAGTTTCACTAGCGGGGGCGGAGAGACCCAGTACTTC	CASSFTSGGGETQYF
NA	TRBV7-9	NA	TRBJ2-3	TGTGCCAGCAGCTCACAATCCCGACTAGAACTGGCAGATACGCAGTATTTT	CASSSQSRLELADTQYF
NA	TRBV9	NA	TRBJ2-1	TGTGCCAGCAGCGTAGGACAGCCATACAATGAGCAGTTCTTC	CASSVGQPYNEQFF
few	TRBV4-1	NA	TRBJ1-6	TGCGCCAGCAGCCAAGAGTATCCAGGGGCGCGGAATTCACCCCTCCACTTT	CASSQEYPGARNSPLHF
NA	TRBV29-1	NA	TRBJ1-1	TGCAGCGTTGAAAGGACTCTGGCTCGTGAAGCTTTCTTT	CSVERTLAREAFF
many	TRBV24-1	NA	TRBJ2-1	TGTGCCACCAGGGGGGCCCTGGGGAATGAGCAGTTCTTC	CATRGALGNEQFF
NA	TRBV24-1	NA	TRBJ2-3	TGTGCCACCAGTGACTTCACAGATACGCAGTATTTT	CATSDFTDTQYF
NA	TRBV7-6	NA	TRBJ2-6	TGTGCCAGCAGCTTAAGGCATACAGGGAGCTCTGGGGCCAACGTCCTGACTTTC	CASSLRHTGSSGANVLTF
NA	TRBV7-9	NA	TRBJ1-1	TGTGCCAGCAGCTTACATATTCCTGAAGCTTTCTTT	CASSLHIPEAFF
NA	TRBV24-1	TRBD2	TRBJ2-1	TGTGCCACCAGTGATCCACCCGGGACTAGCTCCTACAATGAGCAGTTCTTC	CATSDPPGTSSYNEQFF
many	TRBV7-2	NA	TRBJ2-7	TGTGCCAGCAGCTTAGATCCTCTCTCCTACGAGCAGTACTTC	CASSLDPLSYEQYF
few	TRBV29-1	NA	TRBJ1-1	TGCAGCGTTGTTGGGGTATCGAACACTGAAGCTTTCTTT	CSVVGVSNTEAFF
many	TRBV6-1	NA	TRBJ1-2	TGTGCCAGCAGTGACAACTATGGCTACACCTTC	CASSDNYGYTF
many	TRBV10-3	NA	TRBJ1-6	TGTGCCATCAGTGACCCTGTGGCGGATCAGCGGATACCCCTCCACTTT	CAISDPVADQRIPLHF
few	TRBV7-3	TRBD2	TRBJ2-5	TGTGCCAGCAGCTTAACGGGACTAGCGGGACCAACGGGAGAGACCCAGTACTTC	CASSLTGLAGPTGETQYF
NA	TRBV13	TRBD1	TRBJ2-1	TGTGCCAGCAACCTAAACCGGGACAGCCGCCCAAATGAGCAGTTCTTC	CASNLNRDSRPNEQFF
many	TRBV12-3/TRBV12-4	NA	TRBJ1-2	TGTGCCAGCACCATCCTGGGGGCTGCCTATGGCTACACCTTC	CASTILGAAYGYTF
NA	TRBV12-3/TRBV12-4	NA	TRBJ2-2	TGTGCCAGCACTCGGGGGCTAGCGGCGACCGGGGAGCTGTTTTTT	CASTRGLAATGELFF
many	TRBV12-3/TRBV12-4	TRBD2	TRBJ2-1	TGTGCCAGCAGTTTAGCGAGCGGGGGGGCCAATGAGCAGTTCTTC	CASSLASGGANEQFF
NA	TRBV6-5	NA	TRBJ1-1	TGTGCCAGCAGTTACTTGCCAGGGCACCTGAACACTGAAGCTTTCTTT	CASSYLPGHLNTEAFF
NA	TRBV2	TRBD2	TRBJ2-4	TGTGCCAGCATTACCGGGCCAGCGGGAGTTCAGGTTCCCAAAAACATTCAGTACTTC	CASITGPAGVQVPKNIQYF
NA	TRBV4-2	NA	TRBJ2-6	TGTGCCAGCAGCCAAGAAGGGGTAGGGGGATCTGGGGCCAACGTCCTGACTTTC	CASSQEGVGGSGANVLTF
few	TRBV20-1	NA	TRBJ1-2	TGCAGTGCTAGGAGAGGGGTCTCCGGCTACACCTTC	CSARRGVSGYTF
NA	TRBV2	NA	TRBJ2-1	TGTGCCAGCAGTGGGGTGTCTCGCAATGAGCAGTTCTTC	CASSGVSRNEQFF
many	TRBV5-1	NA	TRBJ2-5	TGCGCCAGCAGGACAGGCCAAGAGACCCAGTACTTC	CASRTGQETQYF